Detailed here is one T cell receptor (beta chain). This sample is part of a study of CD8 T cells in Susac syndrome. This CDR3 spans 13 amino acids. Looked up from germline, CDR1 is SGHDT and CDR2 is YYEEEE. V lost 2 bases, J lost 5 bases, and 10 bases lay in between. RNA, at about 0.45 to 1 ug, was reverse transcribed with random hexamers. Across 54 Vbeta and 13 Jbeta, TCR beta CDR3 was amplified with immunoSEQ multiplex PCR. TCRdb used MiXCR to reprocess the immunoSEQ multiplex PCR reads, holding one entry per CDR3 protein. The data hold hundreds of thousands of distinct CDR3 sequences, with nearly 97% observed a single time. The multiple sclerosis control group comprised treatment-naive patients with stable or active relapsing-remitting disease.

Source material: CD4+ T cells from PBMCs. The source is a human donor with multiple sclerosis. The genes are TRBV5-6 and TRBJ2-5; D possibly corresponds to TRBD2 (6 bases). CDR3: CASSFWGRETQYF. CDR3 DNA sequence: TGTGCCAGCAGCTTTTGGGGGAGGGAGACCCAGTACTTC.